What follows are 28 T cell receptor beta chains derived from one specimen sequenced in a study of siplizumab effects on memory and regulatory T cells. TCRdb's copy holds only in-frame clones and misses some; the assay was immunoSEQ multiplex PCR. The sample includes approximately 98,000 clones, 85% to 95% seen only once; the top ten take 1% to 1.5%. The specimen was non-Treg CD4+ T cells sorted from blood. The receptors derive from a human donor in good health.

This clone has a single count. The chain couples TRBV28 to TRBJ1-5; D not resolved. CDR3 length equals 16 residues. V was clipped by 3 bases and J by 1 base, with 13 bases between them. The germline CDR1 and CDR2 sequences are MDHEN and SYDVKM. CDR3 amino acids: CASSFSEGISNQPQHF. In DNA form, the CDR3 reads TGTGCCAGCAGTTTTTCTGAGGGAATAAGCAATCAGCCCCAGCATTTT.

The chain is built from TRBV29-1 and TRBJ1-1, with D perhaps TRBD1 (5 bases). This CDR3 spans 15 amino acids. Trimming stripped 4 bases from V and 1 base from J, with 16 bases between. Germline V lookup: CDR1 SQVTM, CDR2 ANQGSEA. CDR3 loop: CSVGGSLGTNTEAFF. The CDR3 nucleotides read TGCAGCGTTGGGGGGTCATTGGGGACGAACACTGAAGCTTTCTTT.

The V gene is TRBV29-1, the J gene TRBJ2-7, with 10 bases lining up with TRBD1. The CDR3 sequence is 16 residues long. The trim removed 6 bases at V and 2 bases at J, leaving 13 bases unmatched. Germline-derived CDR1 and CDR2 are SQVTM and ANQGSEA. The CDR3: CSVMNGTGVSAYEQYF. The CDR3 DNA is TGCAGCGTCATGAACGGGACAGGGGTATCGGCCTACGAGCAGTACTTC.

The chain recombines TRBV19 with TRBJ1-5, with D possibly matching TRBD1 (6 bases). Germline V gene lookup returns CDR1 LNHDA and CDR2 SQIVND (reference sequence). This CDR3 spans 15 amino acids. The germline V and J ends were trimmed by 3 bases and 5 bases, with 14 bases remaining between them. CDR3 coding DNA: TGTGCCAGTAGTATGGGGAGACAGGCCTATCAGCCCCAGCATTTT. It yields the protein CASSMGRQAYQPQHF.

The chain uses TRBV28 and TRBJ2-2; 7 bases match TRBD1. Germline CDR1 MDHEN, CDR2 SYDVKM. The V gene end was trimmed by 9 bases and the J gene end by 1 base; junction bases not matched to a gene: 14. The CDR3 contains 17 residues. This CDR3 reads CASAKPRRTGNTGELFF. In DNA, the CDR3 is TGTGCCAGTGCGAAGCCGCGGAGGACAGGGAACACCGGGGAGCTGTTTTTT.

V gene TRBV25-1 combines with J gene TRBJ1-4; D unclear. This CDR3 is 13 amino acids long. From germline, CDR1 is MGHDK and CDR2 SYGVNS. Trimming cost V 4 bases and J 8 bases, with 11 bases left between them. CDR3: CASSVGGQEKLFF. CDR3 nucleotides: TGTGCCAGCAGTGTTGGAGGCCAGGAAAAACTGTTTTTT.

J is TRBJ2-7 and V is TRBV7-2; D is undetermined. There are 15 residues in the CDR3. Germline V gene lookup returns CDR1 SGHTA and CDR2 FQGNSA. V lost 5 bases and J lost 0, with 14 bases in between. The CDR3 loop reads CASSPVRRISYEQYF. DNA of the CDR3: TGTGCCAGCAGCCCAGTTCGGCGGATCTCCTACGAGCAGTACTTC.

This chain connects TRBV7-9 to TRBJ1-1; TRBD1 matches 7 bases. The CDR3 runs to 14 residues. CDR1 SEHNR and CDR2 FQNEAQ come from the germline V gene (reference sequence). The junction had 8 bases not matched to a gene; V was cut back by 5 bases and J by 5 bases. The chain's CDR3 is CASSPLDRLTEAFF. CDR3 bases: TGTGCCAGCAGCCCCCTGGACAGGTTAACTGAAGCTTTCTTT. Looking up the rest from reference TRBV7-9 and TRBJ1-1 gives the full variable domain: DTGVSQNPRHKITKRGQNVTFRCDPISEHNRLYWYRQTLGQGPEFLTYFQNEAQLEKSRLLSDRFSAERPKGSFSTLEIQRTEQGDSAMYLCASSPLDRLTEAFFGQGTRLTVV.

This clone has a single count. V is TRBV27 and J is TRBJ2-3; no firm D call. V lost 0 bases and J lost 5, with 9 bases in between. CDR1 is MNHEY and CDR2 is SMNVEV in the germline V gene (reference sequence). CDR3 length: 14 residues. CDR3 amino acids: CASSLSAGLDTQYF. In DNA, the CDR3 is TGTGCCAGCAGTTTATCAGCAGGTTTAGATACGCAGTATTTT.

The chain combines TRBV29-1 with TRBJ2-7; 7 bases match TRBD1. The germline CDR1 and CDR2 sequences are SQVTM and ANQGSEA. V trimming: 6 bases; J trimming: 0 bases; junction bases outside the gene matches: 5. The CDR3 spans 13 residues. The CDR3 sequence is CSVVRDSSYEQYF. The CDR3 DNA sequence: TGCAGCGTGGTCCGGGACAGCTCCTACGAGCAGTACTTC.

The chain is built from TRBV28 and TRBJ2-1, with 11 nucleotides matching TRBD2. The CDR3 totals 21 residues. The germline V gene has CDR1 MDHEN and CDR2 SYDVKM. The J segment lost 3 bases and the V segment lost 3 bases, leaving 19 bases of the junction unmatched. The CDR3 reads CASSFVIGLAGGTSLYNEQFF. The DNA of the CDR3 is TGTGCCAGCAGTTTTGTGATTGGGCTAGCGGGAGGCACGTCCCTCTACAATGAGCAGTTCTTC.

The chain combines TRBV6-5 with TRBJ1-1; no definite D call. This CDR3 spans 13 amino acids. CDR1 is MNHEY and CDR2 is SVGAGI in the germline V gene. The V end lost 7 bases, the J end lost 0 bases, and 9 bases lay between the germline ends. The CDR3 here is CASKGSMNTEAFF. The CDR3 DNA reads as TGTGCCAGCAAAGGAAGCATGAACACTGAAGCTTTCTTT.

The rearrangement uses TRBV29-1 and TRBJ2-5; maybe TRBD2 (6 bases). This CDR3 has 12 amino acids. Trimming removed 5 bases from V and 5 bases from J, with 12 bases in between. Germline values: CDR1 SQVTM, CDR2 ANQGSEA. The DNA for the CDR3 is TGCAGCGTTCCGGGAGTAAGGGAGACCCAGTACTTC. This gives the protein CSVPGVRETQYF.

The CDR3 sequence: CATSAPAGSPSGVHSTDTQYF. In DNA, the CDR3 is TGTGCCACCAGCGCCCCGGCGGGAAGCCCTTCGGGTGTTCATAGCACAGATACGCAGTATTTT. The rearrangement joins TRBV15 to TRBJ2-3; D is possibly TRBD2 (6 bases). The CDR3 runs 21 residues. The germline gives CDR1 LNHNV, CDR2 YYDKDF (reference sequence). The V end lost 5 bases, the J end lost 0 bases, and 30 bases lay between the germline ends.

CDR3 DNA sequence: TGTGCCAGTAGTACCGTGGGACGGACAATTCAGCCCCAGCATTTT. Its translation: CASSTVGRTIQPQHF. The chain couples TRBV19 to TRBJ1-5; D may be TRBD1 (5 bases). This CDR3 contains 15 residues. CDR1 is LNHDA and CDR2 is SQIVND in the germline V gene (reference sequence). V lost 4 bases to trimming and J lost 6 bases, with 16 bases between them.

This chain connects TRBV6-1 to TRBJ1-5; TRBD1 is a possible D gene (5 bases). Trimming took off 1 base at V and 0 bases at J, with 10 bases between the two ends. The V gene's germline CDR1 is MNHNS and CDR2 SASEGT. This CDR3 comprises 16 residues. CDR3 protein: CASSEGLGTSNQPQHF. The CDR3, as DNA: TGTGCCAGCAGTGAAGGTTTGGGGACTAGCAATCAGCCCCAGCATTTT.

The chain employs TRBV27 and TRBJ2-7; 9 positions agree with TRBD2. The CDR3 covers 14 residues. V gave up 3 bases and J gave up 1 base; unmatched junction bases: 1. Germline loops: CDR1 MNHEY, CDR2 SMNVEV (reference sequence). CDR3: CASSFSGRSYEQYF. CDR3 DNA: TGTGCCAGCAGTTTCAGCGGGAGGTCCTACGAGCAGTACTTC.

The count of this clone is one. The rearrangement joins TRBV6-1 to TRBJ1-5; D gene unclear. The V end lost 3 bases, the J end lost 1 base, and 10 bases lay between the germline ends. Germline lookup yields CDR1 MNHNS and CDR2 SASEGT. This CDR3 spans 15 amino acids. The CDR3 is CASSEGVYSNQPQHF. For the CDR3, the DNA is TGTGCCAGCAGTGAGGGTGTATACAGCAATCAGCCCCAGCATTTT.

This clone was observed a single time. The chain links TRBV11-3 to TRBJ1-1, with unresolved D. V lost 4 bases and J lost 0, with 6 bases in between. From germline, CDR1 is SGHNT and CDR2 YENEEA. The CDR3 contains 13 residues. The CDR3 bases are TGTGCCAGCAGCTCTGACCTGAACACTGAAGCTTTCTTT. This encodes CASSSDLNTEAFF.

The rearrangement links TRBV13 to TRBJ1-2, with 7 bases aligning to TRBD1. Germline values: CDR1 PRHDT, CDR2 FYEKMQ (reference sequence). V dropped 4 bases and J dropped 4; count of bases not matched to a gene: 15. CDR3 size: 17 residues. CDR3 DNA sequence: TGTGCCAGCAGCTACCGTTTAATACGGGACAGCCGCTATGGCTACACCTTC. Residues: CASSYRLIRDSRYGYTF.

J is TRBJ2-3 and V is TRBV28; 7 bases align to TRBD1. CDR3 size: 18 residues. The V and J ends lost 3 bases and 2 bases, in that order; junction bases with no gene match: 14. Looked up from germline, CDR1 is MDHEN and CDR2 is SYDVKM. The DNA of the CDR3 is TGTGCCAGCAGTTTTTCCCTCACGACAGGGCTCGTCACAGATACGCAGTATTTT. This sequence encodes CASSFSLTTGLVTDTQYF. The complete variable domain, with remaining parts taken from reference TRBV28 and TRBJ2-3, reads DVKVTQSSRYLVKRTGEKVFLECVQDMDHENMFWYRQDPGLGLRLIYFSYDVKMKEKGDIPEGYSVSREKKERFSLILESASTNQTSMYLCASSFSLTTGLVTDTQYFGPGTRLTVL.

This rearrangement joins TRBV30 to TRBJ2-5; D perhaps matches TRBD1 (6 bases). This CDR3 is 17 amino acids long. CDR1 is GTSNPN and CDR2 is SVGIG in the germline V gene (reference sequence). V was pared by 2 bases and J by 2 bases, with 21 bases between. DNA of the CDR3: TGTGCCTGGAGTCGAGACAGGTGGAGTTTAGGGCAAGAGACCCAGTACTTC. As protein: CAWSRDRWSLGQETQYF.

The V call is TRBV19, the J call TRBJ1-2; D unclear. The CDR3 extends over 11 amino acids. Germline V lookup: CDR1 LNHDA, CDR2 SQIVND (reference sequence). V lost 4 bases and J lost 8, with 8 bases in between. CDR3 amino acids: CASSKDRGYTF. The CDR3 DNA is TGTGCCAGTAGTAAAGATAGAGGCTACACCTTC. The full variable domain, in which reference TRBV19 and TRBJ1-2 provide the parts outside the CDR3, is DGGITQSPKYLFRKEGQNVTLSCEQNLNHDAMYWYRQDPGQGLRLIYYSQIVNDFQKGDIAEGYSVSREKKESFPLTVTSAQKNPTAFYLCASSKDRGYTFGSGTRLTVV.

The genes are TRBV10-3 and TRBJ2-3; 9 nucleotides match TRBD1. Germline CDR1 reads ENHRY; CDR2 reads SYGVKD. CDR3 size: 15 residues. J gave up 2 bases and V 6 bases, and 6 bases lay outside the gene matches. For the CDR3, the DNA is TGTGCCATCAGCGACAGGGGGGGGTACACAGATACGCAGTATTTT. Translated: CAISDRGGYTDTQYF.

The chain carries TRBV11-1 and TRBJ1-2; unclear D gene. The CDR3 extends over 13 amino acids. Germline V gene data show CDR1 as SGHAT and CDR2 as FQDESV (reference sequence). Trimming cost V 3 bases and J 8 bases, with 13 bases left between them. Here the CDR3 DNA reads TGTGCCAGCAGCTTTTGGCAGGAGAGGGGCTACACCTTC. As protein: CASSFWQERGYTF.

CDR3 region: CAISGGTGIEAFF. CDR3 nucleotide sequence: TGTGCCATCAGTGGGGGGACAGGGATCGAAGCTTTCTTT. The chain recombines TRBV10-3 with TRBJ1-1; 9 bases are a match to TRBD1. J was trimmed by 8 bases and V by 4 bases; bases with no gene match: 5. There are 13 residues in the CDR3. Germline V gene lookup returns CDR1 ENHRY and CDR2 SYGVKD.

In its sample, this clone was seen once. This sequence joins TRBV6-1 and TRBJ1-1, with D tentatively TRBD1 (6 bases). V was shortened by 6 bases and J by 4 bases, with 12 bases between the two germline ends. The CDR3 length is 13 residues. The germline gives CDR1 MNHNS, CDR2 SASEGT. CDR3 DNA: TGTGCCAGCAGAACACAGGGAGGCACTGAAGCTTTCTTT. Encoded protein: CASRTQGGTEAFF.

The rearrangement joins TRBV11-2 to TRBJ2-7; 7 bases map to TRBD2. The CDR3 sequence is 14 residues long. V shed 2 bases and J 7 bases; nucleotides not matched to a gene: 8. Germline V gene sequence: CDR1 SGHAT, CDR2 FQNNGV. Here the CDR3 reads CASSLPGLPGEQYF. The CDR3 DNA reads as TGTGCCAGCAGCTTACCGGGACTACCTGGGGAGCAGTACTTC.